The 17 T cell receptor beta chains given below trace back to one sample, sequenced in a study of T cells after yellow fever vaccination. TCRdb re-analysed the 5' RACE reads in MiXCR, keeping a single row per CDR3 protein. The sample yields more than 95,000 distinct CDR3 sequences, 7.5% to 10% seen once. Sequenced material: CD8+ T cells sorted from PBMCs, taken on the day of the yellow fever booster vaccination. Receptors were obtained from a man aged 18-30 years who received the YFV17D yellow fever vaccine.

The CDR3 region has the DNA TGTGCCAGCAGCCTTGAGTGGGGGGCCCCACAGTTCTTC. Translation: CASSLEWGAPQFF. The V call is TRBV14, the J call TRBJ2-1, with D perhaps assigned TRBD1 or TRBD2 (6 bases each). The CDR3 covers 13 residues. Per germline, CDR1 SGHDN and CDR2 FVKESK. Trimming left V 4 bases short and J 13 bases short, with 17 bases between.

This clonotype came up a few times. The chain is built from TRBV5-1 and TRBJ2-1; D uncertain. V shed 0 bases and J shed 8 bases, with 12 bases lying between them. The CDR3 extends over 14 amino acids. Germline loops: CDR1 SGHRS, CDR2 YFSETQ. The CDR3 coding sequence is TGCGCCAGCAGCTTGGAAAGGACCCGCTATGAGCAGTTCTTC. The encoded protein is CASSLERTRYEQFF.

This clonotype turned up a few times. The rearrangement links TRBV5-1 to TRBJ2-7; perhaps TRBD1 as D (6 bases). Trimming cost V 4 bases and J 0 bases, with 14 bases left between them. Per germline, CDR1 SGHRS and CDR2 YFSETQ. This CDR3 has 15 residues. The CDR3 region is CASSTRGKSSYEQYF. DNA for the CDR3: TGCGCCAGCAGCACCAGGGGTAAAAGCTCCTACGAGCAGTACTTC. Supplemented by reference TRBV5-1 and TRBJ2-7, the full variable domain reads KAGVTQTPRYLIKTRGQQVTLSCSPISGHRSVSWYQQTPGQGLQFLFEYFSETQRNKGNFPGRFSGRQFSNSRSEMNVSTLELGDSALYLCASSTRGKSSYEQYFGPGTRLTVT.

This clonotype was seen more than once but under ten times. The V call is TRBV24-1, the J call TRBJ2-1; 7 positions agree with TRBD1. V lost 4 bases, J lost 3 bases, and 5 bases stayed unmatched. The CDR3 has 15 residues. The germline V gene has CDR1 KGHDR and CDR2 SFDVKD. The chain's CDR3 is CATSDGTVDYNEQFF. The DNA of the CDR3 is TGTGCCACCAGTGACGGGACAGTTGACTACAATGAGCAGTTCTTC.

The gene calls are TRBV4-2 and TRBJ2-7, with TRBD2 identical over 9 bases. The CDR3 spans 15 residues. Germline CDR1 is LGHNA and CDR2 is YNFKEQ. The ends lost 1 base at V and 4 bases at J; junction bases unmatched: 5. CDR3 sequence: CASSQVDSGGYEQYF. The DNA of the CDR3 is TGTGCCAGCAGCCAAGTGGATAGCGGGGGTTACGAGCAGTACTTC.

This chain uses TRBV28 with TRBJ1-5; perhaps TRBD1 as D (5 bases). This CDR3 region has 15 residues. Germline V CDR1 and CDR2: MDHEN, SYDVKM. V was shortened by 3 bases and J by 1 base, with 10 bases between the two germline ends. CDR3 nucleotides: TGTGCCAGCAGTTTCTGGGGCGCGAGCAATCAGCCCCAGCATTTT. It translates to CASSFWGASNQPQHF.

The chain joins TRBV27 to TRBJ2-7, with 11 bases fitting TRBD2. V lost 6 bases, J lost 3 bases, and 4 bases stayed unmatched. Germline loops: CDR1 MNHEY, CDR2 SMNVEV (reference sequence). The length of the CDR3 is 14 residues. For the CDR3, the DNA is TGTGCCAGCAGACCCACTAGCGGGGGCTACGAGCAGTACGTC. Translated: CASRPTSGGYEQYV.

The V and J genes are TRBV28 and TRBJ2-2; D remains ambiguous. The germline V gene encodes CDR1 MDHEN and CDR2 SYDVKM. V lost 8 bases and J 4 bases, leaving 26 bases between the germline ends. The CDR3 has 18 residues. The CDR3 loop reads CASLSGSLHVAATGELFF. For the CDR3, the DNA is TGTGCCAGCCTTTCCGGATCGCTCCACGTCGCGGCCACCGGGGAGCTGTTTTTT.

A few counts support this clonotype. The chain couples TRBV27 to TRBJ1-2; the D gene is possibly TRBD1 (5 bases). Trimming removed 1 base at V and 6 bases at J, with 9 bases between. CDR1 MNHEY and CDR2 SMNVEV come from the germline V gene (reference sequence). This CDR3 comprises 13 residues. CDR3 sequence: CASSLLSGNGYTF. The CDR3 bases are TGTGCCAGCAGTTTATTGTCAGGGAATGGCTACACCTTC.

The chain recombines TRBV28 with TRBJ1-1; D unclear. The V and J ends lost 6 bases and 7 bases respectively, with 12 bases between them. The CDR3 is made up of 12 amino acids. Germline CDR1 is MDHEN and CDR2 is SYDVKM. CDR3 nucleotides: TGTGCCAGCAGCCCCCGTGGGCGTGAAGCTTTCTTT. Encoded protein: CASSPRGREAFF.

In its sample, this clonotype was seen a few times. The CDR3 DNA is TGTGCCAGCAGCCGAGATGAGCAGTTCTTC. Translating gives CASSRDEQFF. The chain combines TRBV11-2 with TRBJ2-1, with D hard to call. V was trimmed by 5 bases and J by 8 bases, leaving 4 bases between them. Germline V gives CDR1 SGHAT, CDR2 FQNNGV. This CDR3 is built from 10 residues. Combining the CDR3 with reference TRBV11-2 and TRBJ2-1 gives the whole variable domain EAGVAQSPRYKIIEKRQSVAFWCNPISGHATLYWYQQILGQGPKLLIQFQNNGVVDDSQLPKDRFSAERLKGVDSTLKIQPAKLEDSAVYLCASSRDEQFFGPGTRLTVL.

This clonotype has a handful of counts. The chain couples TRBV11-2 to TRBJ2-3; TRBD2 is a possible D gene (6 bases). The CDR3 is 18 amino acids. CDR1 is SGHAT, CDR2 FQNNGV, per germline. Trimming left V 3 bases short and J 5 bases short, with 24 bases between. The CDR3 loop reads CASSFRQGGYRIGDTQYF. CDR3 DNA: TGTGCCAGCAGCTTTCGGCAGGGAGGCTATCGGATTGGAGATACGCAGTATTTT. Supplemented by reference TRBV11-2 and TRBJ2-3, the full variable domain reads EAGVAQSPRYKIIEKRQSVAFWCNPISGHATLYWYQQILGQGPKLLIQFQNNGVVDDSQLPKDRFSAERLKGVDSTLKIQPAKLEDSAVYLCASSFRQGGYRIGDTQYFGPGTRLTVL.

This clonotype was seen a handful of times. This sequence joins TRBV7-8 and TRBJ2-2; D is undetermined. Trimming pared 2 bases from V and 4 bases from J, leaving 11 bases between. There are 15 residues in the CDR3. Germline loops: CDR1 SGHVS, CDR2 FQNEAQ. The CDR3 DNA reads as TGTGCCAGCAGCTTAACCCCGTGGGTCACCGGGGAGCTGTTTTTT. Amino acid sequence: CASSLTPWVTGELFF. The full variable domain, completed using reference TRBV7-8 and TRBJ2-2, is GAGVSQSPRYKVAKRGQDVALRCDPISGHVSLFWYQQALGQGPEFLTYFQNEAQLDKSGLPSDRFFAERPEGSVSTLKIQRTQQEDSAVYLCASSLTPWVTGELFFGEGSRLTVL.

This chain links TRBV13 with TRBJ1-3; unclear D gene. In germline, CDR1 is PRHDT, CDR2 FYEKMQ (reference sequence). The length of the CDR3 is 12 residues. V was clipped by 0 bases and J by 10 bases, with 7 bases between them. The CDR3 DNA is TGTGCCAGCAGCTTAGGGTCCTTAACCATATATTTT. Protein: CASSLGSLTIYF.

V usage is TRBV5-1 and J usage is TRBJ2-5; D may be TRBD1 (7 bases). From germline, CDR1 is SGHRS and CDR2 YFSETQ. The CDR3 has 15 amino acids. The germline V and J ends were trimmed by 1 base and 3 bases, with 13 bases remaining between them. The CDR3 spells CASSLSQGGKETQYF. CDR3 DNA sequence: TGCGCCAGCAGCTTGTCCCAGGGGGGCAAAGAGACCCAGTACTTC.

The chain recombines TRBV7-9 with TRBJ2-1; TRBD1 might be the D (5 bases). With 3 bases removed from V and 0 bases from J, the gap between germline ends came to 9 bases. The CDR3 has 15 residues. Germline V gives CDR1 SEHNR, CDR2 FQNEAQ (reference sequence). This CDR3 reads CASSLTVRSYNEQFF. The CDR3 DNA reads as TGTGCCAGCAGCTTGACAGTTCGCTCCTACAATGAGCAGTTCTTC.

CDR3 sequence reads: CASSWTGAGNHEQYF. CDR3 DNA: TGTGCCAGCAGCTGGACAGGGGCAGGTAATCACGAGCAGTACTTC. V gene TRBV5-6 combines with J gene TRBJ2-7; 9 bases are a match to TRBD1. Germline values: CDR1 SGHDT, CDR2 YYEEEE. The CDR3 totals 15 residues. Trimming removed 3 bases from V and 5 bases from J; junction bases left unmatched: 9.